This TCR beta chain was found in a study of graft-versus-host responses after intestinal transplantation. On the study more broadly: Every transplant recipient was induced with anti-thymocyte globulin, then maintained on tacrolimus and steroids for about three years. Study-wide points: Investigators detected GvH clones in recipient marrow, with some emerging earlier in ileum or blood.

The CDR3 consists of 14 residues. The V end was cut by 1 base, the J end by 7 bases, with 14 bases between. Germline loops: CDR1 SGHDT, CDR2 YYEEEE. On this clone: Its antigen is currently unknown.

Method: immunoSEQ multiplex PCR; TCRdb's copy keeps in-frame clones and lacks some. This sample has 40,000 or so clones; 85% to 90% occur once, and the top ten carry approximately 7.1%. This receptor was identified in a human patient who received an intestinal transplant, so some T cells may come from the graft donor. The source material was PBMCs, sampled about nine months after transplant. The chain combines TRBV5-6 with TRBJ1-1, with a tentative D call TRBD1 (6 bases). CDR3 amino acids: CASSLSGQPNEAFF. In DNA form, the CDR3 reads TGTGCCAGCAGCTTGTCCGGACAGCCAAATGAAGCTTTCTTT.